The T cell receptor beta chain under discussion was sequenced for a study of T cells in localized non-small cell lung cancer. Study findings and constraints: Tumor trailed uninvolved adjacent lung in T cell clonality, which peaked there.

Here immunoSEQ multiplex PCR was the method, and the copy in TCRdb shows in-frame clones only, minus some. The data contain 25,000 to 30,000 clones, 80% to 95% of them singletons. A word on this clone: Antigen unknown.

This material consisted of peripheral blood, taken before any cancer treatment. The clonotype originates from a female donor older than 55 with stage I lung adenocarcinoma.

CDR3 region: CASSPQTSAEQYF. CDR3 sequence (DNA): TGTGCCAGCTCACCACAGACTAGTGCCGAGCAGTACTTC. This rearrangement joins TRBV18 to TRBJ2-7; D perhaps matches TRBD2 (6 bases). Trimming took off 1 base at V and 6 bases at J, with 10 bases between the two ends. Germline assignment: CDR1 KGHSH and CDR2 LQKENI. This CDR3 contains 13 residues.